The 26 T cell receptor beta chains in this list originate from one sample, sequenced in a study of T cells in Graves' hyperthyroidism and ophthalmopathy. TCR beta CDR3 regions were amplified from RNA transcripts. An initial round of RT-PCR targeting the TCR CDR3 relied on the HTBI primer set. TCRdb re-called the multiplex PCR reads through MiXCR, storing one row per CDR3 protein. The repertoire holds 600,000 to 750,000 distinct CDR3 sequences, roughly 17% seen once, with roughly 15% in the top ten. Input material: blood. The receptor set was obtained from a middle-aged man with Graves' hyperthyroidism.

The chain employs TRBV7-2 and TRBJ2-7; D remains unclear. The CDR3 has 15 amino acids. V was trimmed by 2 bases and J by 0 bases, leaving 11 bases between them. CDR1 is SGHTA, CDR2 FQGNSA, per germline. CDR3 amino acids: CASSLMAVHSYEQYF. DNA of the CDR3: TGTGCCAGCAGCTTAATGGCAGTTCACTCCTACGAGCAGTACTTC.

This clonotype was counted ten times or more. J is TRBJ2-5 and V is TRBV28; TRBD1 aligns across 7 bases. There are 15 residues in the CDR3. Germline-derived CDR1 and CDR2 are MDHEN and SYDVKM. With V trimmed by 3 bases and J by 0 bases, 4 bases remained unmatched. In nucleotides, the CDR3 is TGTGCCAGCAGTTTGGGACAGACCTACCAAGAGACCCAGTACTTC. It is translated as CASSLGQTYQETQYF.

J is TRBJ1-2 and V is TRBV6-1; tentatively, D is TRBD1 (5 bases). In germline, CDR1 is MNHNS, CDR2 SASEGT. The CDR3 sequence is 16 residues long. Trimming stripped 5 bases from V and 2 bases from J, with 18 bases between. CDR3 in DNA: TGTGCCAGCAGTTCTGTTCCGACAGTTTCCAACTATGGCTACACCTTC. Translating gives CASSSVPTVSNYGYTF.

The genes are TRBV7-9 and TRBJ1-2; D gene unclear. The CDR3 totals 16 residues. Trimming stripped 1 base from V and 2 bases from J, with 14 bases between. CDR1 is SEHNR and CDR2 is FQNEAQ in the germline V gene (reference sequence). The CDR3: CASSLGSADLNYGYTF. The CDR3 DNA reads TGTGCCAGCAGCTTAGGGTCAGCCGATTTGAACTATGGCTACACCTTC.

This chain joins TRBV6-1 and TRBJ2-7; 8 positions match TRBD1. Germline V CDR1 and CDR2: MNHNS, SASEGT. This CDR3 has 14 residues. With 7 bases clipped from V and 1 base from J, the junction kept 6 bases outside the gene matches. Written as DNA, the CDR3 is TGTGCCAGCAAGCAGACAGGGGAGTCCTACGAGCAGTACTTC. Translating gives CASKQTGESYEQYF.

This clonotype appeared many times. CDR3 protein: CASNLQGSYNSPLHF. The CDR3 DNA reads as TGTGCCAGCAACCTACAGGGCTCCTATAATTCACCCCTCCACTTT. This sequence joins TRBV27 and TRBJ1-6; a weak D match, TRBD1 (6 bases). This CDR3 is built from 15 residues. Trimming cost V 7 bases and J 0 bases, with 10 bases left between them. Germline V lookup: CDR1 MNHEY, CDR2 SMNVEV (reference sequence).

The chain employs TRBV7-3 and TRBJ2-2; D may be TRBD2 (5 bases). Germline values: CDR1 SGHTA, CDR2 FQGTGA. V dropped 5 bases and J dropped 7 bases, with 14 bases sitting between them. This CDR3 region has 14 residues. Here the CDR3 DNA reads TGTGCCAGCAGCCCCCTCCCCGGAGGCGGGGAGCTGTTTTTT. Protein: CASSPLPGGGELFF.

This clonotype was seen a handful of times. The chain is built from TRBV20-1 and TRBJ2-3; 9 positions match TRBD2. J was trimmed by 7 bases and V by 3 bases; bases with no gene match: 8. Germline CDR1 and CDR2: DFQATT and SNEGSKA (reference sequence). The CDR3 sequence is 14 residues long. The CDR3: CSASRTSVTNTQYF. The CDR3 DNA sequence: TGCAGTGCTAGCAGGACTAGCGTGACGAATACGCAGTATTTT.

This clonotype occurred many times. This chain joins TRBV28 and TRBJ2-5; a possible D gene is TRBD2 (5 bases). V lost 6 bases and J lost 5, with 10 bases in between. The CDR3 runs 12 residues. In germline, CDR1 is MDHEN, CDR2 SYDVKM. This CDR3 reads CASSTQRETQYF. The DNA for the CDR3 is TGTGCCAGCAGCACTCAGCGGGAGACCCAGTACTTC.

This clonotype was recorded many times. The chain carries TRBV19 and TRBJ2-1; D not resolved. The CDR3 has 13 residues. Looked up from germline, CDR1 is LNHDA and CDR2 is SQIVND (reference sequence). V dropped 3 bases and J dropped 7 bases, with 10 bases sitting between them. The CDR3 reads CASSIRLRNEQFF. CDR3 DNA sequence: TGTGCCAGTAGTATTAGGCTCCGGAATGAGCAGTTCTTC.

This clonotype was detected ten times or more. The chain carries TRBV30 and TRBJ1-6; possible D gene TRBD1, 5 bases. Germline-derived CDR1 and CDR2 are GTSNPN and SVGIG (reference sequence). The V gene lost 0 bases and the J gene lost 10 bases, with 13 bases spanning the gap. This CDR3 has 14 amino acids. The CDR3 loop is CAWSVAGPGSPLHF. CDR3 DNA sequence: TGTGCCTGGAGTGTAGCAGGGCCGGGATCACCCCTCCACTTT.

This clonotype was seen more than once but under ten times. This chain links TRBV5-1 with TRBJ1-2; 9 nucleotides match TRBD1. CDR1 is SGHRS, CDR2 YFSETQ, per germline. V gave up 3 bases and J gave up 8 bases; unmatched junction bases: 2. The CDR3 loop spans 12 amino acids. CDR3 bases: TGCGCCAGCAGCTCTGGACAGGGGGGCTACACCTTC. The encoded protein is CASSSGQGGYTF.

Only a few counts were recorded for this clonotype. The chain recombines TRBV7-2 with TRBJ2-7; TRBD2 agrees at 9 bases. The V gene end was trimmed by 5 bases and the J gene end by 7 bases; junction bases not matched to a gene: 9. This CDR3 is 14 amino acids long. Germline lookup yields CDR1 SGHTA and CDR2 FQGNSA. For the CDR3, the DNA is TGTGCCAGCAGCGTGGGAGGTCTAGCGGGAGAGCAGTACTTC. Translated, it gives CASSVGGLAGEQYF.

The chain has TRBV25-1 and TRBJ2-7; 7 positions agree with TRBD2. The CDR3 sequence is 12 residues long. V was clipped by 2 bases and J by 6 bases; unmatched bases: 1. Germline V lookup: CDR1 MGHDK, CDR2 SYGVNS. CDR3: CASSEGRVEQYF. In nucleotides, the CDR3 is TGTGCCAGCAGTGAAGGGAGGGTCGAGCAGTACTTC.

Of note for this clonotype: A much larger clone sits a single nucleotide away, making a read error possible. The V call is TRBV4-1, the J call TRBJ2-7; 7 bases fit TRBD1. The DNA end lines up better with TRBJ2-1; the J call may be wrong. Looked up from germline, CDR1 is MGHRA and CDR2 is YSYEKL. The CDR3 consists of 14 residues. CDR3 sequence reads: CASSVGTVLYEQFF. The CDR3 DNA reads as TGCGCCAGCAGCGTCGGGACAGTTCTGTACGAGCAGTTCTTC.

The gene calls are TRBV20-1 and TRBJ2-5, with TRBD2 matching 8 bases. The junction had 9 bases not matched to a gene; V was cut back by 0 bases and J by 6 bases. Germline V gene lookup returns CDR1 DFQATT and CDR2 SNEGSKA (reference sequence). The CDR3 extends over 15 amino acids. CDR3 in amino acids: CSARDLQRECQTQYF. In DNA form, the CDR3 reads TGCAGTGCTAGAGATCTCCAGCGGGAGTGTCAGACCCAGTACTTC.

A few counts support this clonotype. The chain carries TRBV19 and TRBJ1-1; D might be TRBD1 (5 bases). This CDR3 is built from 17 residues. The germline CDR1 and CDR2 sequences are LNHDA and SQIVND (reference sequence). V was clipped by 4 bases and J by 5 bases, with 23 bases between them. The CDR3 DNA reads TGTGCCAGTAGTACGGGTTGGGGCCAGGGTTCAAAGACTGAAGCTTTCTTT. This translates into CASSTGWGQGSKTEAFF.

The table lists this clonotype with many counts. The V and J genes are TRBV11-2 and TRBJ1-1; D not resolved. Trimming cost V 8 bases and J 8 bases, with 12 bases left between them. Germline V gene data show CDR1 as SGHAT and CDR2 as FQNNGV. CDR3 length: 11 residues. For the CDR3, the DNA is TGTGCCAGCGGGTTACACTCGGAAGCTTTCTTT. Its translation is CASGLHSEAFF. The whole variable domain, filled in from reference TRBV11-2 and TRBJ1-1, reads EAGVAQSPRYKIIEKRQSVAFWCNPISGHATLYWYQQILGQGPKLLIQFQNNGVVDDSQLPKDRFSAERLKGVDSTLKIQPAKLEDSAVYLCASGLHSEAFFGQGTRLTVV.

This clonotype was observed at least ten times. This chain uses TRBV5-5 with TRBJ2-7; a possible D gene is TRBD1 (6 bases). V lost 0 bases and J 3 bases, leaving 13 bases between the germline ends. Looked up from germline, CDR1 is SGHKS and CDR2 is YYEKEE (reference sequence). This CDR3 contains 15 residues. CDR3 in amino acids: CASSLESGGGYEQYF. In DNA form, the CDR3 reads TGTGCCAGCAGCTTGGAATCTGGGGGCGGCTACGAGCAGTACTTC.

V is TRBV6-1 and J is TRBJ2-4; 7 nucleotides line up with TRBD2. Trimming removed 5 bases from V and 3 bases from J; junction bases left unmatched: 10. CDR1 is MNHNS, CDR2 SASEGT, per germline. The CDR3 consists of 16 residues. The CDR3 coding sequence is TGTGCCAGCAGTTCCCGGGGGAGGGCGGGCAAAAACATTCAGTACTTC. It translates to CASSSRGRAGKNIQYF.

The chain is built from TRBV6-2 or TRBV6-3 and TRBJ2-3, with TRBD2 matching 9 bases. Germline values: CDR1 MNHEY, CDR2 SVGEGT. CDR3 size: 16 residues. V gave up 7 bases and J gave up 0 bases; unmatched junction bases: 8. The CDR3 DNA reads TGTGCCAGCATCAACCTAGCGGGGACTAGCACAGATACGCAGTATTTT. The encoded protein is CASINLAGTSTDTQYF.

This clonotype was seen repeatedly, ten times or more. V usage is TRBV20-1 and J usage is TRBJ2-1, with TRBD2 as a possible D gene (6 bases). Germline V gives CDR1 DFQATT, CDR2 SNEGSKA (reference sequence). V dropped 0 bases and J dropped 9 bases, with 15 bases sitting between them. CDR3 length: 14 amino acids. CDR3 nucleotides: TGCAGTGCTAGAGATGGCGGAGGGGCGGGTGAGCAGTTCTTC. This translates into CSARDGGGAGEQFF.

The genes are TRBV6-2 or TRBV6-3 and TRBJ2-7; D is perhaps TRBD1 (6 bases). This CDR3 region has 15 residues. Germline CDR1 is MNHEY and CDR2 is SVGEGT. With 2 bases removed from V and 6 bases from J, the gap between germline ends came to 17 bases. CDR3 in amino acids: CASSYPPRTASEQYF. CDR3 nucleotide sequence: TGTGCCAGCAGTTACCCTCCCCGGACAGCCTCCGAGCAGTACTTC.

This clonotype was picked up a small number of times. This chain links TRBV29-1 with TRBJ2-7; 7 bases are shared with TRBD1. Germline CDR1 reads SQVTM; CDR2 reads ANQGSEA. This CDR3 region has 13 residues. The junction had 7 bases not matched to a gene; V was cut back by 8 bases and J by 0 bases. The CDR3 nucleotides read TGCAGCACTACAGGGGTAAGCTCCTACGAGCAGTACTTC. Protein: CSTTGVSSYEQYF.

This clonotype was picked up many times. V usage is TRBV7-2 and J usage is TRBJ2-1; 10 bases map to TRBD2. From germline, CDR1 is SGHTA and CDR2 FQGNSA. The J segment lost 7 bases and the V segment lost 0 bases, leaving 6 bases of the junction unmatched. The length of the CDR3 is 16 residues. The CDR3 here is CASSLAGSGRRNEQFF. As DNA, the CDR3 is TGTGCCAGCAGCTTAGCGGGTAGCGGGAGGAGGAATGAGCAGTTCTTC.

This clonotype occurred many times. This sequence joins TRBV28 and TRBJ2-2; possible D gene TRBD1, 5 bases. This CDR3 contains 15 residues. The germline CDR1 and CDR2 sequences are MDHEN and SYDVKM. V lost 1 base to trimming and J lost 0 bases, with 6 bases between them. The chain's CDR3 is CASSLYRTNTGELFF. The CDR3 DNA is TGTGCCAGCAGTTTATACAGGACGAACACCGGGGAGCTGTTTTTT.